The 31 T cell receptor beta chains below come from one sample, sequenced in a study of metastatic and nonmetastatic thyroid tumors. TCRdb reanalyzed the PCR reads via MiXCR. The data hold fewer than 45,000 clones, with around 21% observed a single time. Each patient came to thyroid surgery without any prior treatment (of any kind). The sample comprised blood. The receptors come from a female donor with papillary thyroid cancer or a benign thyroid nodule (not recorded which). Some clones in this sample may be carry-over from other donors' samples.

The chain couples TRBV20-1 to TRBJ1-1; D unresolved. Trimming removed 3 bases from V and 1 base from J, with 12 bases in between. The germline CDR1 and CDR2 sequences are DFQATT and SNEGSKA (reference sequence). The CDR3 totals 14 residues. CDR3 coding DNA: TGCAGTGCTAGTCCAAGCAGCTGGAACACTGAAGCTTTCTTT. Its protein product is CSASPSSWNTEAFF.

CDR3 DNA sequence: TGCAGTGCTAGAGCCGGGGCTAGCGGGACCTACGAGCAGTACTTC. Translating gives CSARAGASGTYEQYF. The chain joins TRBV20-1 to TRBJ2-7; 9 nucleotides match TRBD2. With V trimmed by 1 base and J by 2 bases, 6 bases remained unmatched. From germline, CDR1 is DFQATT and CDR2 SNEGSKA (reference sequence). This CDR3 has 15 amino acids.

CDR3 sequence reads: CASSFDRVDTEAFF. The CDR3 DNA reads as TGTGCCAGCAGCTTTGACCGGGTTGACACTGAAGCTTTCTTT. The chain recombines TRBV5-5 with TRBJ1-1; D remains unclear. Trimming left V 2 bases short and J 3 bases short, with 11 bases between. This CDR3 has 14 residues. The germline V gene encodes CDR1 SGHKS and CDR2 YYEKEE (reference sequence).

This clone was observed at least ten times. The chain employs TRBV4-1 and TRBJ2-3, with D hard to call. Germline CDR1 and CDR2: MGHRA and YSYEKL. CDR3 length: 15 residues. V was cut by 2 bases and J by 0 bases, with 9 bases left in between. The CDR3 protein is CASSQMYSSTDTQYF. The CDR3 region has the DNA TGCGCCAGCAGCCAAATGTACTCTAGCACAGATACGCAGTATTTT.

This clone came up many times. The V gene is TRBV30, the J gene TRBJ1-2; maybe TRBD1 (5 bases). Trimming removed 3 bases from V and 2 bases from J, with 10 bases in between. The CDR3 covers 13 residues. Germline V gene lookup returns CDR1 GTSNPN and CDR2 SVGIG (reference sequence). The CDR3 protein is CAWSRGENYGYTF. The CDR3 DNA is TGTGCCTGGAGCCGAGGGGAAAACTATGGCTACACCTTC.

This chain links TRBV6-5 with TRBJ2-7; possible D gene TRBD2, 6 bases. The CDR3 extends over 15 amino acids. Germline CDR1 reads MNHEY; CDR2 reads SVGAGI. V lost 2 bases and J 0 bases, leaving 11 bases between the germline ends. For the CDR3, the DNA is TGTGCCAGCAGTTACGAGGAGGGAAGCTCCTACGAGCAGTACTTC. It yields the protein CASSYEEGSSYEQYF.

At least ten counts were recorded for this clone. The chain links TRBV10-3 to TRBJ2-7; weak D call: TRBD1 (6 bases). This CDR3 has 15 residues. Germline V lookup: CDR1 ENHRY, CDR2 SYGVKD. V lost 3 bases and J 1 base, leaving 13 bases between the germline ends. In DNA, the CDR3 is TGTGCCATCAGTGAAACCGGACAGCTATCCTACGAGCAGTACTTC. It translates to CAISETGQLSYEQYF.

Comments on this clone: The conserved phenylalanine or tryptophan normally closing the CDR3 is absent here, so this likely arose from a read error. The chain combines TRBV11-2 with TRBJ2-7; possible D gene TRBD2, 5 bases. Trimming cost V 5 bases and J 3 bases, with 17 bases left between them. Germline lookup yields CDR1 SGHAT and CDR2 FQNNGV. The CDR3 sequence is 15 residues long. CDR3 nucleotides: TGTGCCAGCAGCCCCCTGCGGGCATCCCACTACGAGCAGTACTTG. It specifies CASSPLRASHYEQYL.

The rearrangement links TRBV20-1 to TRBJ2-3; D call uncertain. The length of the CDR3 is 16 residues. V was cut by 3 bases and J by 8 bases, with 24 bases left in between. Germline values: CDR1 DFQATT, CDR2 SNEGSKA (reference sequence). The CDR3 region has the DNA TGCAGTGCTAGCGACTGGGCTATCGTGATTTTGGGTACGCAGTATTTT. Translated: CSASDWAIVILGTQYF.

This clone has more than one count but fewer than ten. The V gene is TRBV2, the J gene TRBJ2-1; D not certain. The V end lost 2 bases, the J end lost 3 bases, and 8 bases lay between the germline ends. Germline loops: CDR1 SNHLY, CDR2 FYNNEI. CDR3 length equals 14 residues. The CDR3 protein is CASSERWVYNEQFF. The CDR3 coding sequence is TGTGCCAGCAGTGAAAGGTGGGTCTACAATGAGCAGTTCTTC.

Ten or more counts support this clone. V usage is TRBV4-1 and J usage is TRBJ2-1; tentatively, D is TRBD2 (5 bases). V lost 0 bases and J lost 4, with 16 bases in between. CDR3 length: 17 amino acids. Germline V lookup: CDR1 MGHRA, CDR2 YSYEKL. Written as DNA, the CDR3 is TGCGCCAGCAGCCAAGAACCCCTAGTTGGAGGATACAATGAGCAGTTCTTC. Translating it yields CASSQEPLVGGYNEQFF.

The gene calls are TRBV12-5 and TRBJ2-2; D tentatively fits TRBD1 or TRBD2 (5 bases each). The V gene's germline CDR1 is LGHNT and CDR2 FRNRAP. The V end lost 0 bases, the J end lost 3 bases, and 20 bases lay between the germline ends. This CDR3 has 19 residues. In DNA form, the CDR3 reads TGTGCTAGTGGTTTGGTACTCTTTGGCAGGGAGCGTGACACCGGGGAGCTGTTTTTT. This sequence encodes CASGLVLFGRERDTGELFF.

In this sample, this clone turned up many times. This chain joins TRBV18 and TRBJ2-5; the D gene is possibly TRBD2 (5 bases). Germline V CDR1 and CDR2: KGHSH, LQKENI. The CDR3 totals 14 residues. The V end was cut by 3 bases, the J end by 9 bases, with 17 bases between. CDR3 loop: CASSPNLRGWAQYF. The CDR3 coding sequence is TGTGCCAGCTCACCTAATTTGCGCGGGTGGGCCCAGTACTTC.

In its sample, this clone was seen many times. The CDR3 end shows no conserved phenylalanine or tryptophan, and so a read error is likely. This chain connects TRBV19 to TRBJ1-6, with unresolved D. This CDR3 region has 14 residues. Germline V gene sequence: CDR1 LNHDA, CDR2 SQIVND (reference sequence). V lost 9 bases to trimming and J lost 6 bases, with 15 bases between them. CDR3 sequence: CASRIESGNSPLHL. In nucleotides, the CDR3 is TGTGCCAGCCGCATCGAGAGTGGTAATTCACCCCTCCACCTT.

This clone was seen ten or more times. In DNA, the CDR3 is TGTGCCAGCAGCTTATCGGGAATCGGGGAGCTGTTTTTT. Translated, it gives CASSLSGIGELFF. The chain links TRBV7-3 to TRBJ2-2; D might be TRBD2 (5 bases). Germline V CDR1 and CDR2: SGHTA, FQGTGA. V was clipped by 2 bases and J by 7 bases, with 8 bases between them. The CDR3 loop spans 13 amino acids. The variable domain in full, completed from reference TRBV7-3 and TRBJ2-2, reads GAGVSQTPSNKVTEKGKYVELRCDPISGHTALYWYRQSLGQGPEFLIYFQGTGAADDSGLPNDRFFAVRPEGSVSTLKIQRTERGDSAVYLCASSLSGIGELFFGEGSRLTVL.

This clone came up a few times. A junction end diverges from the germline sequence, so it may reflect a read error. The chain recombines TRBV12-3 or TRBV12-4 with TRBJ2-5; D is undetermined. CDR3 length: 13 residues. As DNA, the CDR3 is TGTGCCAGCAGTTTACACTACCAAGATACCCAGTACTTC. This gives the protein CASSLHYQDTQYF.

In DNA, the CDR3 is TGTGCCAGCAGCGGCGGTGGCTACGAGCAGTACTTC. Protein sequence: CASSGGGYEQYF. The chain joins TRBV3-1 to TRBJ2-7; D is ambiguous. Trimming stripped 5 bases from V and 3 bases from J, with 8 bases between. Germline V gene data show CDR1 as LGHDT and CDR2 as YNNKEL (reference sequence). The CDR3 covers 12 residues.

The rearrangement uses TRBV12-3 or TRBV12-4 and TRBJ2-7; 7 bases fit TRBD2. The CDR3 is 13 residues long. The J segment lost 4 bases and the V segment lost 3 bases, leaving 3 bases of the junction unmatched. The CDR3 is CASSFGDYYEQYF. The CDR3 region has the DNA TGTGCCAGCAGTTTTGGGGACTATTACGAGCAGTACTTC.

This clone was detected ten times or more. The chain employs TRBV7-2 and TRBJ2-1; unclear D gene. The germline V gene has CDR1 SGHTA and CDR2 FQGNSA. V lost 2 bases and J lost 4, with 9 bases in between. The CDR3 spans 14 residues. The CDR3 sequence: CASSLPGQYNEQFF. In DNA form, the CDR3 reads TGTGCCAGCAGCTTACCTGGGCAGTACAATGAGCAGTTCTTC.

In this sample, this clone turned up once. The chain is built from TRBV11-1 and TRBJ2-3; TRBD1 matches 12 bases. The CDR3 loop spans 16 amino acids. The J segment lost 2 bases and the V segment lost 5 bases, leaving 5 bases of the junction unmatched. The germline V gene encodes CDR1 SGHAT and CDR2 FQDESV (reference sequence). DNA of the CDR3: TGTGCCAGCAGCACGGGACAGGGGGCATCCACAGATACGCAGTATTTT. It specifies CASSTGQGASTDTQYF.

CDR3 bases: TGTGCCAGTAGTGGATTGACATGGGCCGGGGAGCTGTTTTTT. Protein sequence: CASSGLTWAGELFF. This sequence joins TRBV19 and TRBJ2-2; D is unclear. CDR3 size: 14 residues. The V and J ends lost 5 bases and 6 bases respectively, with 13 bases between them. Germline V gene lookup returns CDR1 LNHDA and CDR2 SQIVND (reference sequence).

This clone showed up many times. The chain uses TRBV2 and TRBJ1-6; D is unclear. CDR1 and CDR2 from the germline V gene are SNHLY and FYNNEI. V was trimmed by 2 bases and J by 7 bases, leaving 12 bases between them. CDR3 length: 15 residues. The CDR3 sequence: CASSESRPGNSPLHF. The CDR3 DNA follows: TGTGCCAGCAGTGAATCTCGACCAGGAAATTCACCCCTCCACTTT.

V and J are TRBV6-1 and TRBJ1-2; TRBD1 is a possible D gene (5 bases). V was clipped by 3 bases and J by 8 bases, with 13 bases between them. The CDR3 consists of 13 residues. Germline V gives CDR1 MNHNS, CDR2 SASEGT. CDR3 sequence: CASSEGPGSGYTF. CDR3 in DNA: TGTGCCAGCAGTGAGGGACCCGGCAGCGGCTACACCTTC.

This chain connects TRBV3-1 to TRBJ2-7, with D tentatively TRBD1 or TRBD2 (5 bases each). V was shortened by 1 base and J by 5 bases, with 9 bases between the two germline ends. The germline V gene encodes CDR1 LGHDT and CDR2 YNNKEL (reference sequence). CDR3 length: 13 residues. This CDR3 is CASSQVRGHEQYF. The CDR3 DNA sequence: TGTGCCAGCAGCCAAGTTCGGGGCCACGAGCAGTACTTC.

This clone was observed at least ten times. The V and J genes are TRBV7-6 and TRBJ2-4; 9 bases map to TRBD1. The germline gives CDR1 SGHVS, CDR2 FNYEAQ. The V segment lost 6 bases and the J segment 2 bases; nucleotides outside the gene matches: 8. This CDR3 spans 16 amino acids. DNA of the CDR3: TGTGCCAGCAGAACACAGGGGGCTTGGACCAAAAACATTCAGTACTTC. It translates to CASRTQGAWTKNIQYF.

This clone was counted ten times or more. The chain links TRBV5-1 to TRBJ1-2; D is possibly TRBD1 (6 bases). Germline V gene data show CDR1 as SGHRS and CDR2 as YFSETQ. V lost 4 bases, J lost 8 bases, and 15 bases lay in between. The CDR3 has 13 amino acids. The CDR3 here is CASSPSGTYGYTF. The CDR3 DNA sequence: TGCGCCAGCAGCCCGTCCGGGACATACGGCTACACCTTC.

A few counts support this clone. The chain links TRBV6-1 to TRBJ2-6; 7 bases match TRBD2. J gave up 4 bases and V 6 bases, and 3 bases lay outside the gene matches. The CDR3 loop spans 14 amino acids. In germline, CDR1 is MNHNS, CDR2 SASEGT. The CDR3: CASRWGGGANVLTF. DNA of the CDR3: TGTGCCAGCAGGTGGGGAGGGGGGGCCAACGTCCTGACTTTC.

This clone is medium-sized by share. The chain carries TRBV6-1 and TRBJ1-2; 7 bases align to TRBD1. J lost 5 bases, V lost 6 bases, and 12 bases had no gene match. Per germline, CDR1 MNHNS and CDR2 SASEGT. This CDR3 comprises 15 residues. CDR3 DNA sequence: TGTGCCAGCAGCCTCCTCGGACAGGACATTTATGGCTACACCTTC. It yields the protein CASSLLGQDIYGYTF.

For the CDR3, the DNA is TGCGCCAGCAGCTTTTTGGCCTTGTTGAAAGAGACCCAGTACTTC. Translating it yields CASSFLALLKETQYF. The genes are TRBV5-1 and TRBJ2-5, with unresolved D. The germline gives CDR1 SGHRS, CDR2 YFSETQ. The V gene lost 2 bases and the J gene lost 3 bases, with 14 bases spanning the gap. The CDR3 extends over 15 amino acids.

This clone has a handful of counts. This chain links TRBV12-3 or TRBV12-4 with TRBJ1-5; possible D gene TRBD1, 6 bases. This CDR3 has 15 residues. Trimming removed 2 bases from V and 7 bases from J, with 15 bases in between. In nucleotides, the CDR3 is TGTGCCAGCAGTTTATCACAGGGATGGGAACAGCCCCAGCATTTT. Protein: CASSLSQGWEQPQHF.

Many counts were recorded for this clone. V usage is TRBV20-1 and J usage is TRBJ2-2, with D tentatively TRBD1 (6 bases). Germline V lookup: CDR1 DFQATT, CDR2 SNEGSKA (reference sequence). V was trimmed by 0 bases and J by 1 base, leaving 9 bases between them. The CDR3 runs 15 residues. The DNA of the CDR3 is TGCAGTGCTAGAGACTCGACAGGGAACACCGGGGAGCTGTTTTTT. Translating gives CSARDSTGNTGELFF.